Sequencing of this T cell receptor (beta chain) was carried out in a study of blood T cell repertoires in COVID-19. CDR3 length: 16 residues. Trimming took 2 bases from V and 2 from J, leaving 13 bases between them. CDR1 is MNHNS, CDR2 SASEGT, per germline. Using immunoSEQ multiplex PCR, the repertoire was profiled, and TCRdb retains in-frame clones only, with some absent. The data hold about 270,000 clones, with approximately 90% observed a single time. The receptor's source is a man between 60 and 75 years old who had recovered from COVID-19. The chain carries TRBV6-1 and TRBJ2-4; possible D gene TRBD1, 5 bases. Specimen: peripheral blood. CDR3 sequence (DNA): TGTGCCAGCAGTGAACGGCAGGGAAGGACCAAAAACATTCAGTACTTC. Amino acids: CASSERQGRTKNIQYF.